One and the same sample provided the 6 T cell receptor beta chains below, sequenced in a study of cytomegalovirus exposure and HLA in healthy donors (dated by TCRdb to about 2017). The library relied on the immunoSEQ multiplex PCR assay. Not all clones reach the TCRdb copy of this immuneACCESS table, which keeps in-frame sequences only. Checked studies attribute under half of the gap to unresolved V genes and leave the rest unexplained. This sample comprises over 55,000 clones, 90% to 97% of them detected only once. The ten largest clones add up to 0.9% to 1% of the sample. Specimen: PBMCs. The receptors derive from a man aged 18 to 30 in good health and CMV-seronegative.

J is TRBJ2-1 and V is TRBV2, with TRBD1 matching over 8 bases. Germline V gene sequence: CDR1 SNHLY, CDR2 FYNNEI. CDR3 size: 15 residues. The V and J ends lost 3 bases and 6 bases, in that order; junction bases with no gene match: 7. In DNA, the CDR3 is TGTGCCAGCAGTGATCCGCAGGGGGCCCGCAATGAGCAGTTCTTC. It translates to CASSDPQGARNEQFF.

The chain employs TRBV29-1 and TRBJ2-1; 8 nucleotides agree with TRBD1. Germline-derived CDR1 and CDR2 are SQVTM and ANQGSEA. The CDR3 covers 20 residues. Germline trimming cut 4 bases from V and 0 bases from J; bases unmatched to any gene: 20. CDR3 amino acids: CSVVLPPGQANIRSYNEQFF. In DNA, the CDR3 is TGCAGCGTTGTACTTCCCCCGGGACAGGCTAATATCCGCTCCTACAATGAGCAGTTCTTC.

The V gene is TRBV27, the J gene TRBJ2-7; 8 nucleotides line up with TRBD1. The CDR3 spans 13 residues. Germline V gene data show CDR1 as MNHEY and CDR2 as SMNVEV (reference sequence). V shed 4 bases and J 6 bases; nucleotides not matched to a gene: 5. The CDR3: CASSWDRIGEQYF. DNA of the CDR3: TGTGCCAGCAGTTGGGACAGGATAGGCGAGCAGTACTTC.

The chain couples TRBV4-2 to TRBJ2-7; 9 bases line up with TRBD2. The CDR3 is 19 residues long. V shed 1 base, J shed 0 bases, and the junction held 13 bases outside the gene matches. Germline-derived CDR1 and CDR2 are LGHNA and YNFKEQ. The CDR3 region is CASSQVILAGVGGSYEQYF. In DNA, the CDR3 is TGTGCCAGCAGCCAAGTGATACTAGCGGGTGTAGGGGGCTCCTACGAGCAGTACTTC.

The chain employs TRBV19 and TRBJ1-4, with 10 nucleotides matching TRBD1. Unmatched junction bases numbered 12, after V lost 5 bases and J lost 9 bases. The V gene's germline CDR1 is LNHDA and CDR2 SQIVND (reference sequence). The CDR3 length is 16 residues. The CDR3 loop is CASSVTPGQGIQKLFF. DNA of the CDR3: TGTGCCAGTAGTGTTACGCCGGGACAGGGGATTCAAAAACTGTTTTTT.

CDR3 in DNA: TGCGCCAGCAGCTTCAAGGCGGGTACGGCCTACGAGCAGTACTTC. Translated, it gives CASSFKAGTAYEQYF. The J gene is TRBJ2-7, the V gene TRBV5-1, with D possibly being TRBD2 (5 bases). V was shortened by 2 bases and J by 2 bases, with 14 bases between the two germline ends. In germline, CDR1 is SGHRS, CDR2 YFSETQ. The CDR3 is 15 residues long. The variable domain in full, completed from reference TRBV5-1 and TRBJ2-7, reads KAGVTQTPRYLIKTRGQQVTLSCSPISGHRSVSWYQQTPGQGLQFLFEYFSETQRNKGNFPGRFSGRQFSNSRSEMNVSTLELGDSALYLCASSFKAGTAYEQYFGPGTRLTVT.